This T cell receptor beta chain is from a study of blood T cells in healthy people across ages. Across the whole study: The template switching approach captured approximately one barcoded beta molecule for every two T cells.

Germline V gene lookup returns CDR1 SQVTM and CDR2 ANQGSEA. This CDR3 is built from 10 residues. Trimming took 3 bases from V and 8 from J, leaving 7 bases between them. At least 5.5 micrograms of total RNA were extracted per sample. There are a few counts of this clonotype. The antigen remains unidentified. Sample-barcoded 5' priming and a J-beta primer mix drove a second PCR of 7 to 11 cycles. TCRdb re-analysed the 5' RACE reads in MiXCR, keeping a single row per CDR3 protein. The data contain around 1.5 million distinct CDR3 sequences, about 35% of them singletons. Study results and caveats: Researchers said unsorted PBMCs prevented a conclusive naive versus antigen-experienced comparison. The diversity estimates, figures obtained from one million T cells, were considered underestimates.

Material for sequencing was blood. The receptor was derived from a woman under 40 in good health. The genes are TRBV29-1 and TRBJ1-1; D is uncertain. In DNA form, the CDR3 reads TGCAGCGTTGATATTGACGAAGCTTTCTTT. It yields the protein CSVDIDEAFF.